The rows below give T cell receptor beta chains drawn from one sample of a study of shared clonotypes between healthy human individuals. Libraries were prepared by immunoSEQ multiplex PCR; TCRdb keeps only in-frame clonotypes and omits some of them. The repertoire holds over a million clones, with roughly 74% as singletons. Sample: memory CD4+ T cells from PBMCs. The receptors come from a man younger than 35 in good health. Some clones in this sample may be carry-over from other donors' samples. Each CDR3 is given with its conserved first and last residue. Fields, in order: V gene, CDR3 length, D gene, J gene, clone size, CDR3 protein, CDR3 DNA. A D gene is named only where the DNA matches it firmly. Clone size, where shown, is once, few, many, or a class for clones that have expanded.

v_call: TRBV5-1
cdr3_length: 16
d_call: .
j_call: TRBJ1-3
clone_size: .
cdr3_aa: CASSLDPTGSGNTIYF
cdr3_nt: TGCGCCAGCAGCTTGGACCCGACCGGCTCTGGAAACACCATATATTTT

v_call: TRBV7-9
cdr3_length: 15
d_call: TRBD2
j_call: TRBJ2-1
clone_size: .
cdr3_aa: CASSWGTSPYNEQFF
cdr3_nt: TGTGCCAGCAGCTGGGGGACTAGTCCCTACAATGAGCAGTTCTTC

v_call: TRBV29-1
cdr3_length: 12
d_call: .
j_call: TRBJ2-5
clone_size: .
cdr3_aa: CSVSVQWETQYF
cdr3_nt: TGCAGCGTTTCCGTACAGTGGGAGACCCAGTACTTC

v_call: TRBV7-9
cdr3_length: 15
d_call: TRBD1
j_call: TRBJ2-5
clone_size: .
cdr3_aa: CASSLGNRGKETQYF
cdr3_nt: TGTGCCAGCAGCTTAGGGAACAGGGGCAAAGAGACCCAGTACTTC

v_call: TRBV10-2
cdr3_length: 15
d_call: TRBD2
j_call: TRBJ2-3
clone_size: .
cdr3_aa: CATYEPGLERGTQYF
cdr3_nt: TGCGCCACCTATGAACCGGGACTAGAGAGAGGTACGCAGTATTTT

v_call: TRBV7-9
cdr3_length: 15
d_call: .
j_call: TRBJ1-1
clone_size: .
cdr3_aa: CASSFERGFIAEAFF
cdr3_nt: TGTGCCAGCAGCTTTGAACGGGGTTTTATAGCTGAAGCTTTCTTT

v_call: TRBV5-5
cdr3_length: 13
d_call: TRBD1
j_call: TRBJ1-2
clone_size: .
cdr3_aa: CASRRDRVDGYTF
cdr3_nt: TGTGCCAGCAGAAGGGACAGGGTGGATGGCTACACCTTC

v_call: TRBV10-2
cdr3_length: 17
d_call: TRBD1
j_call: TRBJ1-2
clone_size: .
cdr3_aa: CASSESGTGGQARGYTF
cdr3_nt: TGCGCCAGCAGTGAGTCGGGGACTGGGGGACAGGCCCGTGGCTACACCTTC

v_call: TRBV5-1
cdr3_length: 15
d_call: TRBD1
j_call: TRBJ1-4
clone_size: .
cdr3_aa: CASTSGQGIQEKLFF
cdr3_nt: TGCGCCAGCACCTCGGGACAGGGGATCCAGGAAAAACTGTTTTTT

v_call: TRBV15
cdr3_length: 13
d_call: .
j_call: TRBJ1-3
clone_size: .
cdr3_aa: CATSREPLDTIYF
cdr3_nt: TGTGCCACCAGCAGGGAACCCTTAGACACCATATATTTT

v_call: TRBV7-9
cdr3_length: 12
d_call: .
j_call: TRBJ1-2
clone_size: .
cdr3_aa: CASSSQGRGYTF
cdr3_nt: TGTGCCAGCAGCTCTCAGGGCCGTGGCTACACCTTC

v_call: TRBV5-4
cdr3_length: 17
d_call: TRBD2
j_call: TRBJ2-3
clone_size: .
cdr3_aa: CASSLLLAGGSTDTQYF
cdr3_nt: TGTGCCAGCAGCTTACTACTAGCGGGAGGGAGCACAGATACGCAGTATTTT

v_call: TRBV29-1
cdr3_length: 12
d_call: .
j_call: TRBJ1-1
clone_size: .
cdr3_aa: CSGSTGGTEAFF
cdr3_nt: TGCAGCGGGTCGACGGGGGGCACTGAAGCTTTCTTT

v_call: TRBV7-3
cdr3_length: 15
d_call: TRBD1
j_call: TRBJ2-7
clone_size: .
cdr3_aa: CASSFGTGAPSEQYF
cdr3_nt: TGTGCCAGCAGCTTCGGTACAGGGGCCCCCTCCGAGCAGTACTTC

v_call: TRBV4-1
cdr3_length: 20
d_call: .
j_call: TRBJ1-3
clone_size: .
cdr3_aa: CASSQDRGEGRSQSGNTIYF
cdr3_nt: TGCGCCAGCAGCCAAGATCGGGGGGAGGGCCGATCGCAGTCTGGAAACACCATATATTTT

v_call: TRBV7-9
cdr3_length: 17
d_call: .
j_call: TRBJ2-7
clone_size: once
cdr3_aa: CASSLAYGTFDSYEQYF
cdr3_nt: TGTGCCAGCAGCTTAGCGTACGGGACGTTCGACTCCTACGAGCAGTACTTC

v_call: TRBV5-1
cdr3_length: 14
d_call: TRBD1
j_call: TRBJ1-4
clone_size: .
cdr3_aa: CASSFGTGNEKLFF
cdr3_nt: TGCGCCAGCAGCTTCGGGACAGGGAACGAAAAACTGTTTTTT

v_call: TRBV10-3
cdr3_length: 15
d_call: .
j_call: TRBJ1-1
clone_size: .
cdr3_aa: CAITGGLRRNTEAFF
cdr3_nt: TGTGCCATCACTGGGGGCCTCCGGCGGAACACTGAAGCTTTCTTT

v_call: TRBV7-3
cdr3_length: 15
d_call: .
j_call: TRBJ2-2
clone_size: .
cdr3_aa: CASSLFPGPTGELFF
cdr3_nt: TGTGCCAGCAGCTTATTCCCAGGGCCCACCGGGGAGCTGTTTTTT

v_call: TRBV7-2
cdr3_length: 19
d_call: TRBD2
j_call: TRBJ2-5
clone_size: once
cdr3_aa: CASSLVGAASGRVIETQYF
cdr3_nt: TGTGCCAGCAGCTTAGTGGGGGCGGCTAGCGGGAGGGTAATCGAGACCCAGTACTTC

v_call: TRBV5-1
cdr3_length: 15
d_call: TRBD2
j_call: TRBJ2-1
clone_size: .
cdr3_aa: CASSPGLAGYNEQFF
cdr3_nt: TGCGCCAGCAGCCCCGGACTAGCGGGTTACAATGAGCAGTTCTTC

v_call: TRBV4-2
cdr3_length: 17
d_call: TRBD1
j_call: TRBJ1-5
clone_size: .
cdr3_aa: CASSQDWDRFSNQPQHF
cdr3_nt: TGTGCCAGCAGCCAAGATTGGGACAGGTTTAGCAATCAGCCCCAGCATTTT

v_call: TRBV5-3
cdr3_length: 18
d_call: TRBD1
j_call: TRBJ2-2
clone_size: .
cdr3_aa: CARSRPWGTGKGTGELFF
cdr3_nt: TGTGCCAGAAGCCGACCGTGGGGGACAGGGAAGGGCACCGGGGAGCTGTTTTTT

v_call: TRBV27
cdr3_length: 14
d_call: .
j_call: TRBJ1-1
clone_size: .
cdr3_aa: CASRRTAMNTEAFF
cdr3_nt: TGTGCCAGCAGGCGGACGGCGATGAACACTGAAGCTTTCTTT

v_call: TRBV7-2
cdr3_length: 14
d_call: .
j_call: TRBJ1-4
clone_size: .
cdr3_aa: CASSRGTTNEKLFF
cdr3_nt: TGTGCCAGCAGCCGGGGGACAACTAATGAAAAACTGTTTTTT

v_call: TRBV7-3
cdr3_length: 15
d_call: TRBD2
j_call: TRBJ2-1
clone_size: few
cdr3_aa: CASSLTSGAYNEQFF
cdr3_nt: TGTGCCAGCAGCCTAACTAGCGGGGCCTACAATGAGCAGTTCTTC

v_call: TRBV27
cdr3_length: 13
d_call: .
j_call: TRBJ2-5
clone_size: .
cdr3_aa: CASSRRTEETQYF
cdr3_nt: TGTGCCAGCAGTCGACGGACAGAAGAGACCCAGTACTTC

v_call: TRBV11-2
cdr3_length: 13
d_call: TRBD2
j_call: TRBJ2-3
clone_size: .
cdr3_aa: CASSSAGPSTQYF
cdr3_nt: TGTGCCAGCAGCTCAGCGGGGCCCTCTACGCAGTATTTT

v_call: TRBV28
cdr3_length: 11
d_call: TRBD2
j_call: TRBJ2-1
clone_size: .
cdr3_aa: CASSLEREKFF
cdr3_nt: TGTGCCAGCAGTTTAGAGCGGGAGAAGTTCTTC

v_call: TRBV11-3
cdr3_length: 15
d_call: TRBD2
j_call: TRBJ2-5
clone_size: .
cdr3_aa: CASSETSGTQETQYF
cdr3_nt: TGTGCCAGCAGCGAAACTAGCGGCACCCAAGAGACCCAGTACTTC

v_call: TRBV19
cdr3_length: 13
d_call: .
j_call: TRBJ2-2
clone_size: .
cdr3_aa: CAATDGNTGELFF
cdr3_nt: TGTGCCGCGACGGACGGGAACACCGGGGAGCTGTTTTTT

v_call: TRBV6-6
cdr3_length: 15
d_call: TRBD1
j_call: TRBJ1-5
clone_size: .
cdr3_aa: CASSYPDRDNQPQHF
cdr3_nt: TGTGCCAGCAGTTATCCCGACAGGGACAATCAGCCCCAGCATTTT

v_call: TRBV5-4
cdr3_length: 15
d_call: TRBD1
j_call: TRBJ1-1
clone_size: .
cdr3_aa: CASSLGGGENTEAFF
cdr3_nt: TGTGCCAGCAGCCTGGGAGGGGGCGAGAACACTGAAGCTTTCTTT

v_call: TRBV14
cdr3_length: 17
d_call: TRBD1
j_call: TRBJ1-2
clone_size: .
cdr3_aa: CASSPLTGATFRGGYTF
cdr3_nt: TGTGCCAGCAGCCCGCTAACAGGGGCGACATTTAGAGGTGGCTACACCTTC

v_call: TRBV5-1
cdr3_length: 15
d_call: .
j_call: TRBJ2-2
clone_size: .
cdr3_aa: CASSFGSSDTGELFF
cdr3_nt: TGCGCCAGCAGCTTTGGGTCTAGCGACACCGGGGAGCTGTTTTTT

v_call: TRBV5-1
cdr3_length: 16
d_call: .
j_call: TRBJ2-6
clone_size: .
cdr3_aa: CASSLDNNSGANVLTF
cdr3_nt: TGCGCCAGCAGCTTGGATAATAACTCTGGGGCCAACGTCCTGACTTTC

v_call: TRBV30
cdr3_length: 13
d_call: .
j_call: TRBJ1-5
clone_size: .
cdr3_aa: CAWSEDFNQPQHF
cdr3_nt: TGTGCCTGGAGTGAGGATTTCAATCAGCCCCAGCATTTT

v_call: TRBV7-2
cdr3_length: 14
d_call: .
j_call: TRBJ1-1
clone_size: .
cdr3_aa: CASSLVWAGEEAFF
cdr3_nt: TGTGCCAGCAGCTTAGTATGGGCGGGGGAGGAAGCTTTCTTT

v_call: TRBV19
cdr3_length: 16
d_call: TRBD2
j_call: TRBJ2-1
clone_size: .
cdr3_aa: CASSINRLAGGNEQFF
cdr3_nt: TGTGCCAGTAGTATTAATCGACTAGCGGGGGGGAATGAGCAGTTCTTC

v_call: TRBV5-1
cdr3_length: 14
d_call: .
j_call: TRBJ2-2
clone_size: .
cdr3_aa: CASTSGTNTGELFF
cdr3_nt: TGCGCCAGCACCAGCGGGACAAACACCGGGGAGCTGTTTTTT

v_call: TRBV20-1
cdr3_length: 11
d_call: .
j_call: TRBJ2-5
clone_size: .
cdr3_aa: CSAGQAPGEYF
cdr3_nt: TGCAGTGCCGGGCAAGCTCCCGGGGAGTACTTC

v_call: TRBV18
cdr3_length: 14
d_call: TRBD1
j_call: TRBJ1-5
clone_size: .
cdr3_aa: CASSQGTGAQPQHF
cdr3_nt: TGTGCCAGCTCACAGGGGACAGGGGCCCAGCCCCAGCATTTT

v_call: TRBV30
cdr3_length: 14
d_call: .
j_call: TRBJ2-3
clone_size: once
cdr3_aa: CAWVSGFSTDTQYF
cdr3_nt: TGTGCCTGGGTATCGGGCTTCAGCACAGATACGCAGTATTTT

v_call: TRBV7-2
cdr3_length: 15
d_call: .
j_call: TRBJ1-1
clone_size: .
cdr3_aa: CASSLDIRGNTEAFF
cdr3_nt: TGTGCCAGCAGCCTCGACATTAGGGGGAACACTGAAGCTTTCTTT

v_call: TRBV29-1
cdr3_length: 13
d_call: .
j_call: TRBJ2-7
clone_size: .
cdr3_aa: CSVEGQGASEQYF
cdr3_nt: TGCAGCGTTGAGGGGCAGGGAGCCTCGGAGCAGTACTTC

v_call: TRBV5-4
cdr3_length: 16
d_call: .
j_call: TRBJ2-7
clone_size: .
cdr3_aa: CASSLNAGSKGYEQYF
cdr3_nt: TGTGCCAGCAGCCTAAACGCCGGTTCCAAAGGCTACGAGCAGTACTTC

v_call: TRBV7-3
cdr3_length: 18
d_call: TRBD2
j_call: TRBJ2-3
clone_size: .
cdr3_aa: CASSFSPWTSGSTDTQYF
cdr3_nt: TGTGCCAGCAGCTTTAGCCCTTGGACTAGCGGGAGCACAGATACGCAGTATTTT

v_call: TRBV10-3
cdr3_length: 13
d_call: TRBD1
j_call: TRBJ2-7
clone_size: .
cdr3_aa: CAISSRGLYEQYF
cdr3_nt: TGTGCCATCAGTTCCAGGGGGCTCTACGAGCAGTACTTC

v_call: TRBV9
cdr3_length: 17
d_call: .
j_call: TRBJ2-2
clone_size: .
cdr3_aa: CASSSTASWGATGELFF
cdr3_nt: TGTGCCAGCAGCTCTACCGCCTCCTGGGGCGCCACCGGGGAGCTGTTTTTT